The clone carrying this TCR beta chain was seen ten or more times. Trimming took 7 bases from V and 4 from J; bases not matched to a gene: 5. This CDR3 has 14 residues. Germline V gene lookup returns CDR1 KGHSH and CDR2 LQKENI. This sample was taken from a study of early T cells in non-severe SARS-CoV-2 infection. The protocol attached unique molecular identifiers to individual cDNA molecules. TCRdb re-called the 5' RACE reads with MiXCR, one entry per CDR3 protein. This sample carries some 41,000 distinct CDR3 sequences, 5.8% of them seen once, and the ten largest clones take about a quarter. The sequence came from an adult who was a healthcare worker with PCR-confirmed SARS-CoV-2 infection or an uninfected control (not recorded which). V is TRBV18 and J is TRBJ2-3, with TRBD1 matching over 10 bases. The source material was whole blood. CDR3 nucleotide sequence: TGTGCCAGCTTCCGACAGGGGGCCCCAGATACGCAGTATTTT. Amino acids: CASFRQGAPDTQYF.